What follows is one T cell receptor beta chain and its context. Sequencing was performed with immunoSEQ multiplex PCR; in TCRdb, only in-frame clones are kept and a portion is missing. The sample lists tens of thousands of clones; 85% to 95% were seen once. This sample is drawn from a study of technical replicates of blood from a handful of donors. CDR3 size: 14 residues. V was trimmed by 5 bases and J by 6 bases, leaving 13 bases between them. From germline, CDR1 is SGHVS and CDR2 FNYEAQ. The chain carries TRBV7-6 and TRBJ2-2; D uncertain. This TCR derives from a human donor in good health. Sequenced material: T cells isolated from PBMCs. CDR3 sequence (DNA): TGTGCCAGCAGCCCTGGTTTATGGCCCGGGGAGCTGTTTTTT. Protein: CASSPGLWPGELFF.